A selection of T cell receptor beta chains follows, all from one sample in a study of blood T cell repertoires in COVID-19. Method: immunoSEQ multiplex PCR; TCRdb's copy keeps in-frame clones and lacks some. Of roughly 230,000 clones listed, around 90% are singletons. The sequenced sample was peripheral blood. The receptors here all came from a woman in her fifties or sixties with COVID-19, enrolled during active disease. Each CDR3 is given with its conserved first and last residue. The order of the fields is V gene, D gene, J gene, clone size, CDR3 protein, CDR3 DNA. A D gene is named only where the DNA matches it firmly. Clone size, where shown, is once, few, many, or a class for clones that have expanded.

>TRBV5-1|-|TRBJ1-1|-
CASSSPRTTGENTEAFF
TGCGCCAGCAGCTCCCCGAGGACCACGGGGGAGAACACTGAAGCTTTCTTT
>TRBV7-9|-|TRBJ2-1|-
CASSLALTYYNEQFF
TGTGCCAGCAGCTTAGCACTTACCTACTACAATGAGCAGTTCTTC
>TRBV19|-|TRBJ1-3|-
CASGGVSGNTIYF
TGTGCCAGTGGCGGGGTCTCTGGAAACACCATATATTTT
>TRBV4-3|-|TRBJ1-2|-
CASSQEGQRGGDGYTF
TGCGCCAGCAGCCAAGAAGGACAGCGAGGGGGAGATGGCTACACCTTC
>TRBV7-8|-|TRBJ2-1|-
CASSRDRYNEQFF
TGTGCCAGCAGCCGAGACAGGTACAATGAGCAGTTCTTC
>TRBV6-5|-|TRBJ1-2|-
CASSYAAGNGYTF
TGTGCCAGCAGTTACGCGGCAGGGAATGGCTACACCTTC
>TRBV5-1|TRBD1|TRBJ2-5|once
CASRSSPSGTGPEETQYF
TGCGCCAGCAGGTCGAGCCCGTCCGGGACAGGGCCGGAAGAGACCCAGTACTTC
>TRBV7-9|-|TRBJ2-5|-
CASSLGVGKGSQETQYF
TGTGCCAGCAGCTTAGGGGTTGGGAAGGGGTCCCAAGAGACCCAGTACTTC
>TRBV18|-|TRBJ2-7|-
CASSPSPGGHEQYF
TGTGCCAGCTCACCATCCCCGGGGGGCCACGAGCAGTACTTC
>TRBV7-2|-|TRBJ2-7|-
CASSLVRGTGEQYF
TGTGCCAGCAGCTTAGTACGGGGGACGGGCGAGCAGTACTTC
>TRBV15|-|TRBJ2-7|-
CATSRGQGDEQYF
TGTGCCACCAGCAGAGGGCAGGGCGACGAGCAGTACTTC
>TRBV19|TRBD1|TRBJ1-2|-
CASSLDRGLYGYTF
TGTGCCAGTAGTCTCGACAGGGGGCTCTATGGCTACACCTTC
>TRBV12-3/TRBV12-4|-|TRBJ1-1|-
CASSFYLNTEAFF
TGTGCCAGCAGTTTCTACTTGAACACTGAAGCTTTCTTT
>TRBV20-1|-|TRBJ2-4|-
CSAGLRSQYF
TGCAGTGCTGGACTTCGCTCGCAGTACTTC
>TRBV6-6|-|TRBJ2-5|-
CASSYPGRGTQYF
TGTGCCAGCAGCTACCCGGGCCGGGGGACCCAGTACTTC
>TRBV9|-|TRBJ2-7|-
CASSARGDSASSYEQYF
TGTGCCAGCAGCGCCCGCGGGGATAGCGCGAGCTCCTACGAGCAGTACTTC
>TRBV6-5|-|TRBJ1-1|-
CASSYDTRAFF
TGTGCCAGCAGTTACGACACAAGGGCTTTCTTT
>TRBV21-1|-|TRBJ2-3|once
CASSKSGPGQGQSTDTQYF
TGTGCCAGCAGCAAGTCGGGACCCGGACAGGGCCAAAGCACAGATACGCAGTATTTT
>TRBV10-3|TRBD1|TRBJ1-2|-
CAINTRDRARGYTF
TGTGCCATCAATACCCGGGACAGGGCACGAGGCTACACCTTC
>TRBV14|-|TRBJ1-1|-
CASSVDPGGTEAFF
TGTGCCAGCAGCGTCGACCCCGGGGGCACTGAAGCTTTCTTT
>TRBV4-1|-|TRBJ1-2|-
CASSQERAGYTF
TGCGCCAGCAGCCAAGAGCGGGCGGGCTACACCTTC
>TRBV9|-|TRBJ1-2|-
CASGGSGYTF
TGTGCCAGCGGAGGGAGTGGCTACACCTTC